What follows is one T cell receptor beta chain and its context. There is no known antigen for this receptor. No qualities accompany the bases; no much larger clone lies one base away. Collaborating institutions collected whole blood in K2EDTA tubes following their own protocols. Collaborator samples were shipped for TCRbeta analysis as frozen whole blood, isolated PBMCs, or DNA extracted from either sample type. This sample is drawn from a study of blood T cell repertoires in COVID-19 (TCRdb year 2020). With regard to the full study: Samples covering the acute and convalescent phases of COVID-19 were provided by collaborators in the United States, Italy and Spain. The prospective study material was composed of cDNA or gDNA derived from T cells, B-cell-depleted T cells, or PBMCs. Deeply sampled blood TCRbeta repertoires from subjects exposed to, actively infected with, or recovered from COVID-19 were included in the dataset. The repertoires were released in a freely available public database intended as a resource for research on the immune response to SARS-CoV-2. Samples were obtained from the ongoing ImmuneRACE study (first 160 participants) and from 1,254 subjects provided by 6 global collaborators. A de-identified subject ID, COVID-19 status, age in years and sex were almost always included in the sample metadata. Where available, HLA class I and class II types were taken from metadata supplied by the sample provider and were not determined by assay-based typing.

Overall study results and their limits: Clinical and demographic metadata were provided uncurated, with the amount varying by source and participant.

The CDR3 runs 14 residues from the cysteine to the phenylalanine. The kept DNA is CDR3 alone, 42 bases in frame from the first base. Deletion took 0 bases off V and 8 bases off J, with a span of 13 bases between the germline ends. According to the germline V gene, CDR1 reads MGHRA and CDR2 reads YSYEKL. TCRbeta CDR3 regions were amplified from genomic DNA using the immunoSEQ Assay, a bias-controlled multiplex PCR. The authors processed their data as follows. The number of nucleated cells in each sample was estimated from the amplification of reference gene primers within the assay. To quantify the absolute abundance of each unique TCRbeta CDR3 rearrangement, sequence reads were collapsed and filtered. Productive Simpson clonality was computed per sample as the square root of Simpson's diversity index over productive rearrangements. TCRdb retrieved this table from immuneACCESS and kept in-frame rearrangements only. Not all clones are present; in checked studies, unresolved V genes account for under half, and no reason is known for the remainder. V, J and clone size derive from that table, while D and trimming were established from the DNA sequence. The sample table lists about 140,000 clones, approximately 82% of them with a count of one. 10% of the sample is taken by the ten largest.

The TCR originated in a man aged 55 to 70 with active or convalescent COVID-19. Sequenced: peripheral blood. The chain couples TRBV4-1 to TRBJ1-2, with a tentative D gene TRBD1 over 6 matching bases. CDR3 region: CASSQDVVRGGYTF. The DNA is TGCGCCAGCAGCCAAGATGTGGTCAGGGGCGGCTACACCTTC.